This is a list of T cell receptor beta chains from one sample in a study of somatic mutations in cytotoxic T cells in rheumatoid arthritis. Using immunoSEQ multiplex PCR, the repertoire was profiled, and TCRdb retains in-frame clones only, with some absent. In the table there are over 20,000 clones, 82% of which are singletons. The sequenced sample consisted of CD8+ T cells sorted from blood. These TCRs come from a man between 50 and 59 years old in good health. Each CDR3 is given with its conserved first and last residue. A D gene is named only where the DNA matches it firmly. Only some rows state a clone size, as once, few, many or a class for expanded clones.

d_call: TRBD1
clone_size: .
j_call: TRBJ1-2
v_call: TRBV5-1
cdr3_nt: TGCGCCAGCAGCCCCACCCCAGGGACAGGGGATGATTACTATGGCTACACCTTC
cdr3_aa: CASSPTPGTGDDYYGYTF

d_call: TRBD2
clone_size: few
j_call: TRBJ2-7
v_call: TRBV27
cdr3_nt: TGTGCCAGCAGTTTAGGGGCTAGCGGGATGCAGTACTTC
cdr3_aa: CASSLGASGMQYF

d_call: .
clone_size: .
j_call: TRBJ1-5
v_call: TRBV27
cdr3_nt: TGTGCCAGCAGATTGAGCAATAGCAATCAGCCCCAGCATTTT
cdr3_aa: CASRLSNSNQPQHF

d_call: .
clone_size: .
j_call: TRBJ1-1
v_call: TRBV5-5
cdr3_nt: TGTGCCAGCAGCTTGGGGGTGAACACTGAAGCTTTCTTT
cdr3_aa: CASSLGVNTEAFF

d_call: .
clone_size: .
j_call: TRBJ2-7
v_call: TRBV7-9
cdr3_nt: TGTGCCAGCAGCCGCGACAACTACGAGCAGTACTTC
cdr3_aa: CASSRDNYEQYF

d_call: .
clone_size: .
j_call: TRBJ2-7
v_call: TRBV4-1
cdr3_nt: TGCGCCAGCAGCCCCCTAGCGTCGCACTCCTACGAGCAGTACTTC
cdr3_aa: CASSPLASHSYEQYF

d_call: TRBD2
clone_size: .
j_call: TRBJ2-2
v_call: TRBV7-8
cdr3_nt: TGTGCCAGCAGCTTAGCCCCCCGGGGCGGGAGGGCGAACACCGGGGAGCTGTTTTTT
cdr3_aa: CASSLAPRGGRANTGELFF

d_call: .
clone_size: .
j_call: TRBJ2-1
v_call: TRBV5-1
cdr3_nt: TGCGCCAGCAGCCCTTCGGCGGGACTGGGATTAGGTGAGCAGTTCTTC
cdr3_aa: CASSPSAGLGLGEQFF

d_call: TRBD2
clone_size: .
j_call: TRBJ2-2
v_call: TRBV7-2
cdr3_nt: TGTGCCAGCAGCCTCGCCCTCGGTGGGGAGGGTCGCACCGGGGAGCTGTTTTTT
cdr3_aa: CASSLALGGEGRTGELFF

d_call: TRBD1
clone_size: .
j_call: TRBJ2-7
v_call: TRBV19
cdr3_nt: TGTGCCAGTAGTAACCGACAGGGGGTCTACGAGCAGTACTTC
cdr3_aa: CASSNRQGVYEQYF

d_call: .
clone_size: .
j_call: TRBJ2-5
v_call: TRBV6-1
cdr3_nt: TGTGCCAGCAGTGAAACCCCGGCACTCCAAGAGACCCAGTACTTC
cdr3_aa: CASSETPALQETQYF

d_call: .
clone_size: .
j_call: TRBJ1-4
v_call: TRBV29-1
cdr3_nt: TGCGGAGGGGGAGGGCCGCGCGGAAAACTGTTTTTT
cdr3_aa: CGGGGPRGKLFF

d_call: TRBD1
clone_size: once
j_call: TRBJ2-1
v_call: TRBV2
cdr3_nt: TGTGCCAGCAGTGAACAGGGGGCGCTCACCCTACCTTACAATGAGCAGTTCTTC
cdr3_aa: CASSEQGALTLPYNEQFF

d_call: TRBD1
clone_size: .
j_call: TRBJ1-1
v_call: TRBV5-6
cdr3_nt: TGTGCCAGCAGCTTGTTCGGGACAGACCACACTGAAGCTTTCTTT
cdr3_aa: CASSLFGTDHTEAFF

d_call: TRBD1
clone_size: .
j_call: TRBJ2-2
v_call: TRBV11-3
cdr3_nt: TGTGCCAGCAGCATCACAGGGGGAGGAGGGGAGCTGTTTTTT
cdr3_aa: CASSITGGGGELFF

d_call: TRBD1
clone_size: .
j_call: TRBJ2-7
v_call: TRBV11-3
cdr3_nt: TGTGCCAGCAGCTTAGGGACAGGGACCGAGCAGTACTTC
cdr3_aa: CASSLGTGTEQYF

d_call: TRBD2
clone_size: few
j_call: TRBJ2-7
v_call: TRBV5-5
cdr3_nt: TGTGCCAGCAGCTTAGAAATAGCGGGCCCCCTCTCCTACGAGCAGTACTTC
cdr3_aa: CASSLEIAGPLSYEQYF

d_call: TRBD1
clone_size: .
j_call: TRBJ2-3
v_call: TRBV6-1
cdr3_nt: TGTGCCAGCAGTCAAATGACAGGGGCTACAGATACGCAGTATTTT
cdr3_aa: CASSQMTGATDTQYF

d_call: .
clone_size: .
j_call: TRBJ2-5
v_call: TRBV5-6
cdr3_nt: TGTGCCAGCAGCTTGGCGAGCAGGGTGAAGGAGACCCAGTACTTC
cdr3_aa: CASSLASRVKETQYF

d_call: .
clone_size: .
j_call: TRBJ1-1
v_call: TRBV29-1
cdr3_nt: TGCAGCGCCGAGGGGGGGCTCGACACTGAAGCTTTCTTT
cdr3_aa: CSAEGGLDTEAFF